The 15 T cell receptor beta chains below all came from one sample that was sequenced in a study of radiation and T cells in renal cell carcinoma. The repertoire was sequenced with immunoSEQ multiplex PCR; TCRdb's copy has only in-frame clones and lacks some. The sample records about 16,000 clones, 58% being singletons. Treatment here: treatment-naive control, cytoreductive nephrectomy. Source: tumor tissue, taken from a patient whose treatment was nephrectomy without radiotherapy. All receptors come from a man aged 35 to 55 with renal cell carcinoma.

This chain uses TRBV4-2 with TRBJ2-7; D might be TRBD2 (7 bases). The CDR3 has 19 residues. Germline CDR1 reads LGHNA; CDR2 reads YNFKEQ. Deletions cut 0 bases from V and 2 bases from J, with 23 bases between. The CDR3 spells CASSQDAGRGGGTTYEQYF. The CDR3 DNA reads TGTGCCAGCAGCCAAGATGCAGGTAGGGGAGGGGGGACTACCTACGAGCAGTACTTC.

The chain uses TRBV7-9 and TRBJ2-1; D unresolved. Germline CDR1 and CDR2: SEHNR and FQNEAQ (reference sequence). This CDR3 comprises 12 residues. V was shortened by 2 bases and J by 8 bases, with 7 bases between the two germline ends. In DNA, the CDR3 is TGTGCCAGCAGCTTATGGTCAGATGAGCAGTTCTTC. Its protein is CASSLWSDEQFF. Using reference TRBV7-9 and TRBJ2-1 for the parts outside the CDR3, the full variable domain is DTGVSQNPRHKITKRGQNVTFRCDPISEHNRLYWYRQTLGQGPEFLTYFQNEAQLEKSRLLSDRFSAERPKGSFSTLEIQRTEQGDSAMYLCASSLWSDEQFFGPGTRLTVL.

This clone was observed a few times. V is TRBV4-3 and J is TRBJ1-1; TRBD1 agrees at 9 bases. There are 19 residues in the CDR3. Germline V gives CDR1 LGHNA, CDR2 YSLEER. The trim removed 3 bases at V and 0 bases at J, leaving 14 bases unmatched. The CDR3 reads CASSQRAFSDRGMNTEAFF. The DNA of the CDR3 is TGCGCCAGCAGCCAGCGGGCCTTTTCGGACAGGGGAATGAACACTGAAGCTTTCTTT.

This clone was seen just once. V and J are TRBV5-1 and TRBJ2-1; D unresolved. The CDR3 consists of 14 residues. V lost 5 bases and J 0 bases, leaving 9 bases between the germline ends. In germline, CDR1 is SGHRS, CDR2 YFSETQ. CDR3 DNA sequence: TGCGCCAGCAGTCGAAGAGACTCCTACAATGAGCAGTTCTTC. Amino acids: CASSRRDSYNEQFF.

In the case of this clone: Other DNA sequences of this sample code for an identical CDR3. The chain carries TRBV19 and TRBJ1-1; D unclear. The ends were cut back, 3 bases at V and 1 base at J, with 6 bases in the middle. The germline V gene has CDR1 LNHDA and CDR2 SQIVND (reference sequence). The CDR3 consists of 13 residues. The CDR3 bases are TGTGCCAGTAGTATTGGCCAGAACACTGAAGCTTTCTTT. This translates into CASSIGQNTEAFF.

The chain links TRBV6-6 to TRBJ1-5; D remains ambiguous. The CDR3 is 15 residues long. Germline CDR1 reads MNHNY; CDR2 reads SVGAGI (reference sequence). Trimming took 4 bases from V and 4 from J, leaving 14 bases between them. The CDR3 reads CASSSTGIGNQPQHF. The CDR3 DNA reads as TGTGCCAGCAGTTCGACCGGGATTGGGAATCAGCCCCAGCATTTT.

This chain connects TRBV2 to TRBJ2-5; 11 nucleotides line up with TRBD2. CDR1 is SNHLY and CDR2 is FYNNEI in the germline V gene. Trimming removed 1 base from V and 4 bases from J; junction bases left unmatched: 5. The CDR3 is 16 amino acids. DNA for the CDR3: TGTGCCAGCAGTGAAGATAGCGGGGGGGCCGGAGAGACCCAGTACTTC. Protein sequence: CASSEDSGGAGETQYF.

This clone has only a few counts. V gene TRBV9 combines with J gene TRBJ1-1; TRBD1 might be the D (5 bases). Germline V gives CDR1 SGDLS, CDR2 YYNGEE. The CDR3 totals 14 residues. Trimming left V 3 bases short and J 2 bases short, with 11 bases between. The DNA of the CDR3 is TGTGCCAGCAGCGGATCACAGGTTAACACTGAAGCTTTCTTT. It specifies CASSGSQVNTEAFF.

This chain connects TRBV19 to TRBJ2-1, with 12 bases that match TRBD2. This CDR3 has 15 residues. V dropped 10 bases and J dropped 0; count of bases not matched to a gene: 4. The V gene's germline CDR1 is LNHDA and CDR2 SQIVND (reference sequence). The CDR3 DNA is TGTGCCACCGGACTAGCGGGGAGCTCCTACAATGAGCAGTTCTTC. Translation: CATGLAGSSYNEQFF.

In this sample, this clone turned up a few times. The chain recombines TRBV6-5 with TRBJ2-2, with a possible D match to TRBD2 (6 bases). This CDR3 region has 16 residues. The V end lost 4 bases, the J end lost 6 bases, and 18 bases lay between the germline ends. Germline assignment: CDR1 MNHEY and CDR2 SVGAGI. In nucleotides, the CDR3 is TGTGCCAGCAGTTCCCCTCAAATCTCGGGGGCCGGGGAGCTGTTTTTT. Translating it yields CASSSPQISGAGELFF.

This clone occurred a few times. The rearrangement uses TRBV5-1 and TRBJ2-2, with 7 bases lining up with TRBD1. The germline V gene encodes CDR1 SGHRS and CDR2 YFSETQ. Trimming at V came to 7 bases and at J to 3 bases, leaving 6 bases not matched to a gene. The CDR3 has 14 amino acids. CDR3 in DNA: TGCGCCAGCCGATACAGGGGAGACACCGGGGAGCTGTTTTTT. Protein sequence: CASRYRGDTGELFF.

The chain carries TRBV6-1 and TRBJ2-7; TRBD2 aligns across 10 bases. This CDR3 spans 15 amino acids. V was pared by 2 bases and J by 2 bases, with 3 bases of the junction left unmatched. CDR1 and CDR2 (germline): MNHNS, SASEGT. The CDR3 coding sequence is TGTGCCAGCAGTGAAACTAGCGGGGTCCCCTACGAGCAGTACTTC. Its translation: CASSETSGVPYEQYF.

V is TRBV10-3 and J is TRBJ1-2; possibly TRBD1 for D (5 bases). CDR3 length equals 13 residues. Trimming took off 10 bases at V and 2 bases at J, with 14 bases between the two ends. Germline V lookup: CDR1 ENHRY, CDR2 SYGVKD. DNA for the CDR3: TGTGCCACCAGAGGGGAAGACAACTATGGCTACACCTTC. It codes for CATRGEDNYGYTF.

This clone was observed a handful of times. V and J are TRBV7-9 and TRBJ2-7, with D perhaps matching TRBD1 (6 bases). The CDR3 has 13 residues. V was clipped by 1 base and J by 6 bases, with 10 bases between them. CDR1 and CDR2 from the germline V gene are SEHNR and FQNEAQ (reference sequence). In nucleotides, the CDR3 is TGTGCCAGCAGCTTAGTGGCAGGGGTCGAGCAGTACTTC. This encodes CASSLVAGVEQYF.

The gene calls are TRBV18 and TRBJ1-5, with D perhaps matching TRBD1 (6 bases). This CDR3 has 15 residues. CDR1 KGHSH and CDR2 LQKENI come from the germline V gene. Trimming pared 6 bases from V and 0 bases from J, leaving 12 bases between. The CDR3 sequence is CASSDRLNSNQPQHF. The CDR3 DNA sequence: TGTGCCAGCTCGGACAGACTTAATAGCAATCAGCCCCAGCATTTT.